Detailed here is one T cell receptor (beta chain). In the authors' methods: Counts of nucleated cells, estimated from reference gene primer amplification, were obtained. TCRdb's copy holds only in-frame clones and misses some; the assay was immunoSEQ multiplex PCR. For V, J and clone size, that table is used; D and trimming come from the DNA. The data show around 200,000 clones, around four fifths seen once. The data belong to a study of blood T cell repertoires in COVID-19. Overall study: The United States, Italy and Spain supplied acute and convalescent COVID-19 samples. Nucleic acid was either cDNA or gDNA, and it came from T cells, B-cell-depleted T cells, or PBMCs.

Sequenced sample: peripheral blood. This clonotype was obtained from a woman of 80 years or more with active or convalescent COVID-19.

This CDR3 is CASSSGQIAKNIQYF. The CDR3, as DNA: TGTGCCAGTTCGTCGGGACAGATAGCCAAAAACATTCAGTACTTC. The chain links TRBV28 to TRBJ2-4, with 7 bases aligning to TRBD1. Germline CDR1 reads MDHEN; CDR2 reads SYDVKM. Germline trimming cut 9 bases from V and 0 bases from J; bases unmatched to any gene: 8. This CDR3 comprises 15 residues.